Below, 11 T cell receptor beta chains from the same sample are listed, as sequenced in a study of shared clonotypes between healthy human individuals. This table comes from immunoSEQ multiplex PCR, and its TCRdb copy is limited to in-frame clones, with some not included. The table has about 1.1 million clones, 78% seen once; the top ten hold more than 0.5%. Sequences were obtained from memory CD4+ T cells from PBMCs. As to subset: CD45RA-negative fraction. The receptors shown here come from a young man in good health. Some clones in this sample may be carry-over from other donors' samples.

The V gene is TRBV28, the J gene TRBJ2-4, with D perhaps given as TRBD1 or TRBD2 (5 bases each). The CDR3 length is 15 residues. The germline V gene has CDR1 MDHEN and CDR2 SYDVKM. Trimming left V 0 bases short and J 0 bases short, with 6 bases between. This CDR3 is CASSLWGTAKNIQYF. As DNA, the CDR3 is TGTGCCAGCAGTTTATGGGGGACAGCCAAAAACATTCAGTACTTC.

The chain combines TRBV5-1 with TRBJ1-1, with 8 bases lining up with TRBD1. The germline V gene encodes CDR1 SGHRS and CDR2 YFSETQ. Germline trimming cut 4 bases from V and 7 bases from J; bases unmatched to any gene: 6. The CDR3 length is 13 residues. CDR3 in DNA: TGCGCCAGCAGCAGGGGACAGGAGATTGAAGCTTTCTTT. Protein: CASSRGQEIEAFF.

This chain connects TRBV27 to TRBJ1-2; tentatively, D is TRBD1 (5 bases). Looked up from germline, CDR1 is MNHEY and CDR2 is SMNVEV (reference sequence). Trimming took 2 bases from V and 8 from J, leaving 15 bases between them. CDR3 length: 14 amino acids. CDR3 in DNA: TGTGCCAGCAGTTTACGGCGGGGGAGAGGCGGCTACACCTTC. Translated, it gives CASSLRRGRGGYTF.

CDR3: CASSIKSAGKNTEAFF. In nucleotides, the CDR3 is TGTGCCAGTAGTATTAAATCCGCAGGGAAGAACACTGAAGCTTTCTTT. The chain combines TRBV19 with TRBJ1-1; D perhaps matches TRBD1 (5 bases). The CDR3 contains 16 residues. The V gene lost 3 bases and the J gene lost 1 base, with 15 bases spanning the gap. CDR1 is LNHDA, CDR2 SQIVND, per germline (reference sequence).

The rearrangement joins TRBV5-1 to TRBJ2-6; weak D call: TRBD1 (6 bases). In germline, CDR1 is SGHRS, CDR2 YFSETQ. The CDR3 sequence is 15 residues long. The ends were cut back, 5 bases at V and 1 base at J, with 10 bases in the middle. As DNA, the CDR3 is TGCGCCAGCAGACCGGACAGTTCTGGGGCCAACGTCCTGACTTTC. Translating gives CASRPDSSGANVLTF.

This clone has a handful of counts. The chain has TRBV5-6 and TRBJ2-7, with TRBD1 matching over 8 bases. This CDR3 comprises 14 residues. The germline gives CDR1 SGHDT, CDR2 YYEEEE. J was trimmed by 2 bases and V by 3 bases; bases with no gene match: 4. The CDR3 coding sequence is TGTGCCAGCAGCTCACAGGGGGACGCCTACGAGCAGTACTTC. Translating gives CASSSQGDAYEQYF.

This clone was recorded many times. The rearrangement uses TRBV28 and TRBJ1-1, with D unresolved. The CDR3 covers 12 residues. Germline CDR1 MDHEN, CDR2 SYDVKM. V was trimmed by 4 bases and J by 3 bases, leaving 6 bases between them. The CDR3 loop is CASSSADTEAFF. CDR3 nucleotides: TGTGCCAGCAGTTCCGCGGACACTGAAGCTTTCTTT. The variable domain in full, completed from reference TRBV28 and TRBJ1-1, reads DVKVTQSSRYLVKRTGEKVFLECVQDMDHENMFWYRQDPGLGLRLIYFSYDVKMKEKGDIPEGYSVSREKKERFSLILESASTNQTSMYLCASSSADTEAFFGQGTRLTVV.

V is TRBV6-1 and J is TRBJ2-5; TRBD1 matches 8 bases. CDR1 and CDR2 (germline): MNHNS, SASEGT. With V trimmed by 3 bases and J by 2 bases, 11 bases remained unmatched. The CDR3 consists of 17 residues. This chain's CDR3 is CASSDTRRTGFQETQYF. The CDR3 DNA reads TGTGCCAGCAGTGATACCAGGCGGACAGGGTTTCAAGAGACCCAGTACTTC.

On this clone itself: The sample holds other DNA sequences that translate to the same CDR3. For the CDR3, the DNA is TGCGCCAGCAGCTTGGGAGGACAGGGATACAATGAGCAGTTCTTC. Encoded protein: CASSLGGQGYNEQFF. The rearrangement links TRBV5-1 to TRBJ2-1, with TRBD1 matching over 8 bases. V shed 0 bases, J shed 4 bases, and the junction held 3 bases outside the gene matches. Germline assignment: CDR1 SGHRS and CDR2 YFSETQ. The CDR3 has 15 amino acids.

CDR3 region: CSVGGTGIGQYF. The CDR3, as DNA: TGCAGCGTGGGGGGGACAGGGATTGGGCAGTATTTT. The rearrangement links TRBV29-1 to TRBJ2-3; 9 bases are shared with TRBD1. CDR1 is SQVTM and CDR2 is ANQGSEA in the germline V gene. The CDR3 has 12 amino acids. V dropped 6 bases and J dropped 11; count of bases not matched to a gene: 9.

A remark on this clone: The junction departs from germline at one end; a sequencing error may be responsible. The chain combines TRBV5-1 with TRBJ2-3; no firm D call. Germline-derived CDR1 and CDR2 are SGHRS and YFSETQ. The CDR3 totals 14 residues. The CDR3 region is CASSLRWNTDTQYF. The CDR3 bases are TGTGCCAGCAGCTTGAGGTGGAACACAGATACGCAGTATTTT.